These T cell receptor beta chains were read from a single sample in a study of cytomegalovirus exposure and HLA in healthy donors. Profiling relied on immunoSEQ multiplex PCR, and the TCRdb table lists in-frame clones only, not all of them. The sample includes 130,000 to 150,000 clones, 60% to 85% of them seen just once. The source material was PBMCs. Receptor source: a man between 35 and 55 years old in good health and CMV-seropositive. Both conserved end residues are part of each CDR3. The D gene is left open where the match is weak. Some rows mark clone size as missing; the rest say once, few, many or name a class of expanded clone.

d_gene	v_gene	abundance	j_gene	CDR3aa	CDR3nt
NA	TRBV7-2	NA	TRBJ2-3	CASSLIFRDTQYF	TGTGCCAGCAGCTTAATCTTCAGGGATACGCAGTATTTT
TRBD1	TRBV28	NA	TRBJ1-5	CASPPAGTEGVQPQHF	TGTGCCAGCCCCCCCGCCGGGACAGAGGGCGTTCAGCCCCAGCATTTT
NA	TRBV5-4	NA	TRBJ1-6	CASSPDSNRRNSPLHF	TGTGCCAGCAGCCCCGACTCGAATAGGAGAAATTCACCCCTCCACTTT
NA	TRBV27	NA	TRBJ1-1	CASSLYRGRNTEAFF	TGTGCCAGCAGTTTATATCGGGGGAGGAACACTGAAGCTTTCTTT
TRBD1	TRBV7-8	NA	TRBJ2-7	CASSVDRVSYEQYF	TGTGCCAGCAGCGTCGACAGGGTATCCTACGAGCAGTACTTC
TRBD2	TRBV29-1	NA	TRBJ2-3	CSGGRADTDTQYF	TGCAGCGGCGGGAGGGCCGACACAGATACGCAGTATTTT
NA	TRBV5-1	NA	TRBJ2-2	CASSLYGEMPGFTGELFF	TGCGCCAGCAGCTTATATGGGGAAATGCCAGGGTTCACCGGGGAGCTGTTTTTT
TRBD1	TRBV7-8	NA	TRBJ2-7	CASSMGQGVYEQYF	TGTGCCAGCAGCATGGGACAGGGGGTCTACGAGCAGTACTTC
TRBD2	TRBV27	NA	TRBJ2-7	CASSLLGASGPLGYEQYF	TGTGCCAGCAGTTTATTAGGGGCTAGCGGGCCTTTGGGCTACGAGCAGTACTTC
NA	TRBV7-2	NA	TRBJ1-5	CASSPGRGARQPQHF	TGTGCCAGCAGCCCGGGGAGGGGGGCACGGCAGCCCCAGCATTTT
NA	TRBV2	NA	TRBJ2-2	CASSVQGAGELFF	TGTGCCAGCAGTGTCCAGGGCGCCGGGGAGCTGTTTTTT
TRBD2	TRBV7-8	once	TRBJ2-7	CASSRSGTSVYEQYF	TGTGCCAGCAGCCGTTCCGGGACTAGCGTCTACGAGCAGTACTTC
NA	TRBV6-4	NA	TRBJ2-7	CARTGNKQYF	TGTGCCAGGACTGGTAACAAGCAGTACTTC
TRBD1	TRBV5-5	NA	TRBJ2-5	CASSIGGTGGETQYF	TGTGCCAGCAGCATTGGCGGGACAGGGGGAGAGACCCAGTACTTC
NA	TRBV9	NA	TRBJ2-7	CASGHNPEGLDGTYEQYF	TGTGCCAGCGGTCATAATCCTGAGGGCTTGGACGGTACCTACGAGCAGTACTTC
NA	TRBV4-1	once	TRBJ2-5	CASSQDIGGASFGTQYF	TGCGCCAGCAGCCAAGATATTGGGGGCGCCAGTTTTGGAACCCAGTACTTC
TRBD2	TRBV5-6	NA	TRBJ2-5	CASSWGLAVQETQYF	TGTGCCAGCAGCTGGGGACTAGCGGTCCAAGAGACCCAGTACTTC
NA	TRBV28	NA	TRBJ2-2	CASIGPWGLPNTGELFF	TGTGCCAGCATCGGTCCATGGGGACTCCCGAACACCGGGGAGCTGTTTTTT
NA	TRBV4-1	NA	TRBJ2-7	CASSQGDGSSYEQYF	TGCGCCAGCAGCCAGGGAGACGGGAGCTCCTACGAGCAGTACTTC
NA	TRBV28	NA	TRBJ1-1	CASSWRGNTEAFF	TGTGCCAGCAGTTGGCGGGGGAACACTGAAGCTTTCTTT
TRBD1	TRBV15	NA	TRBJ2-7	CATSRNHRDRVSEQYF	TGTGCCACCAGCAGGAATCACCGGGACAGGGTATCCGAGCAGTACTTC
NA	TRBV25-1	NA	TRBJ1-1	CASSELVEAFF	TGTGCCAGCAGTGAATTAGTTGAAGCTTTCTTT
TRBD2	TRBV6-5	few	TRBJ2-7	CASSYAGLAGYEQYF	TGTGCCAGCAGTTACGCGGGACTAGCGGGGTACGAGCAGTACTTC
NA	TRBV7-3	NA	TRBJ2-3	CASSPYPLADTQYF	TGTGCCAGCAGCCCCTATCCCTTGGCAGATACGCAGTATTTT
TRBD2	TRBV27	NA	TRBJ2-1	CASSQRLAGGYNEQFF	TGTGCCAGCAGTCAACGACTAGCGGGGGGTTACAATGAGCAGTTCTTC
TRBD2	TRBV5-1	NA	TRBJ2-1	CASSLTSGSSGEQFF	TGCGCCAGCAGCTTAACTAGCGGGAGTTCCGGTGAGCAGTTCTTC
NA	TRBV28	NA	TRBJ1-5	CASSLHSGQPQHF	TGTGCCAGCAGTCTCCACAGTGGCCAGCCCCAGCATTTT
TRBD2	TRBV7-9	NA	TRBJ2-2	CASSQTGGSNGELFF	TGTGCCAGCAGCCAGACGGGGGGAAGTAACGGGGAGCTGTTTTTT
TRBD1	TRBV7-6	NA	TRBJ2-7	CASRSGTGDTYEQYF	TGTGCCAGCAGATCCGGGACAGGGGACACCTACGAGCAGTACTTC
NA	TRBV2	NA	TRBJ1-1	CASSSDSVSTEAFF	TGTGCCAGCAGCTCAGACAGTGTCTCCACTGAAGCTTTCTTT
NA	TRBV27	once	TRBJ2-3	CASSFIRGAGTDTQYF	TGTGCCAGCAGTTTTATCCGGGGTGCTGGCACAGATACGCAGTATTTT
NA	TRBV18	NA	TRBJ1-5	CASSPTRQTQASNQPQHF	TGTGCCAGCTCACCTACGCGACAGACCCAGGCTAGCAATCAGCCCCAGCATTTT
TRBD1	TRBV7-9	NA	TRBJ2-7	CASSPANLQTGSEQYF	TGTGCCAGCAGCCCCGCAAACCTACAGACAGGGAGCGAGCAGTACTTC
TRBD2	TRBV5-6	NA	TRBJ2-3	CASSNLALAGSHTQYF	TGTGCCAGCAGCAATTTGGCGCTAGCGGGGTCACATACGCAGTATTTT
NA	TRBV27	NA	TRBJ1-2	CASSLSGRASGGYTF	TGTGCCAGCAGTTTATCTGGGAGGGCCTCTGGTGGCTACACCTTC
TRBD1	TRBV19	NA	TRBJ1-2	CASKQPGQLYGYTF	TGTGCCAGTAAGCAACCGGGACAGCTTTATGGCTACACCTTC
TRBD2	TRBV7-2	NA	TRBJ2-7	CASSTLAGANEQYF	TGTGCCAGCAGCACCCTAGCGGGAGCGAACGAGCAGTACTTC
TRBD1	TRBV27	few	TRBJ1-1	CASSSLGTGGTEAFF	TGTGCCAGCAGTTCCCTCGGGACAGGGGGGACTGAAGCTTTCTTT
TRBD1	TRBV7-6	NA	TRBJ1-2	CASSSGQGNRYGYTF	TGTGCCAGCAGCTCCGGACAGGGTAATAGATATGGCTACACCTTC
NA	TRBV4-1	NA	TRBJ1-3	CASSQDSQGSGNTIYF	TGCGCCAGCAGCCAAGATTCCCAGGGCTCGGGAAACACCATATATTTT
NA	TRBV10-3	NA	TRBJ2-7	CAISEGGGLTEQYF	TGTGCCATCAGTGAGGGGGGGGGCCTAACCGAGCAGTACTTC
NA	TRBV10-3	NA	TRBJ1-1	CAISESGRGGTEAFF	TGTGCCATCAGTGAGTCCGGACGGGGGGGCACTGAAGCTTTCTTT
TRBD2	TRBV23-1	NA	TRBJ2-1	CASSLPRTSGSYNEQFF	TGCGCCAGCAGTCTTCCTCGGACTAGCGGCTCCTACAATGAGCAGTTCTTC
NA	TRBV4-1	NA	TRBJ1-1	CASSNIRGRDAFF	TGCGCCAGCAGCAATATCAGGGGACGGGACGCTTTCTTT
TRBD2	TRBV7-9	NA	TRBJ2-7	CASSPGTSGSTYEQYF	TGTGCCAGCAGCCCCGGGACTAGCGGGAGTACGTACGAGCAGTACTTC
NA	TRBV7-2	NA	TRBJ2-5	CASSFWRGWETQYF	TGTGCCAGCAGCTTTTGGAGAGGATGGGAGACCCAGTACTTC